This T cell receptor (beta chain) derives from a study of blood T cell repertoires in COVID-19. Trimming removed 3 bases at V and 0 bases at J, with 6 bases between. The CDR3 runs 13 residues. Germline V gives CDR1 SGHVS, CDR2 FQNEAQ. Original methodology: Amplification from reference gene primers served as the basis for estimated nucleated cell counts. Sequencing used immunoSEQ multiplex PCR; TCRdb keeps in-frame clones, though not all of them. V, J and clone size derive from that table, while D and trimming were established from the DNA sequence. The sample lists a few hundred thousand clones, 88% occurring once.

The genes are TRBV7-8 and TRBJ2-7; D remains ambiguous. Sequencing input: peripheral blood. The clonotype comes from a human donor in a cohort sampled during active COVID-19. CDR3 sequence reads: CASSLASSYEQYF. Written as DNA, the CDR3 is TGTGCCAGCAGCTTGGCCAGCTCCTACGAGCAGTACTTC.